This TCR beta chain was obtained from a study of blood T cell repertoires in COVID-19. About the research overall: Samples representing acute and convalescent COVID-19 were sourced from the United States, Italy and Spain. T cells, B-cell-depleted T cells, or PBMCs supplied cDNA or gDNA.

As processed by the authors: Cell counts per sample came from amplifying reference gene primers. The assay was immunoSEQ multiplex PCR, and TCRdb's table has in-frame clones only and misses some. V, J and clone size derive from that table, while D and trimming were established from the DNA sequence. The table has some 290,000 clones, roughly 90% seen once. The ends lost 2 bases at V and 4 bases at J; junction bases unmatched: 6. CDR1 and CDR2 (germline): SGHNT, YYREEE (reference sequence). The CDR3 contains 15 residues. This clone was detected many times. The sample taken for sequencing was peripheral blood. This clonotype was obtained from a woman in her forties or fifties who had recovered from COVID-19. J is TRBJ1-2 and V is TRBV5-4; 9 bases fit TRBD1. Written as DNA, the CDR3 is TGTGCCAGCAGCTTAACAGGGGGCCGGCGCTATGGCTACACCTTC. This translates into CASSLTGGRRYGYTF.